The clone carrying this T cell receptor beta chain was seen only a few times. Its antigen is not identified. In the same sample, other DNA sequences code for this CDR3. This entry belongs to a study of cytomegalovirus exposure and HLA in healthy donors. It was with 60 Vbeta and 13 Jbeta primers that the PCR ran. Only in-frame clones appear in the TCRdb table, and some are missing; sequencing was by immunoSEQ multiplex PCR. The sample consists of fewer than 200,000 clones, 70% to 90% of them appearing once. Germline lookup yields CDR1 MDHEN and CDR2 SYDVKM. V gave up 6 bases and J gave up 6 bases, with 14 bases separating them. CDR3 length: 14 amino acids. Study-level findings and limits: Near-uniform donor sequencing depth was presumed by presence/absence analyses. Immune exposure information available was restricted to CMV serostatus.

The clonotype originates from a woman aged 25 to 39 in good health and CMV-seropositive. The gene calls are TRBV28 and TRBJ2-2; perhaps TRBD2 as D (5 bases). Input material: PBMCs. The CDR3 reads CASRGLTGSGELFF. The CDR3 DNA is TGTGCCAGCAGGGGCCTAACGGGGTCCGGGGAGCTGTTTTTT.